This TCR beta chain was captured in a study of shared clonotypes between healthy human individuals. CD8 cells regarded as naive lacked CD45RO, were positively chosen for CCR7, and omitted terminally differentiated effector memory CD45RA+ cells. Assay used: immunoSEQ multiplex PCR; TCRdb lists only in-frame clones, some missing. The repertoire holds hundreds of thousands of clones, with about 96% as singletons. CDR1 and CDR2 from the germline V gene are PRHDT and FYEKMQ (reference sequence). V lost 5 bases to trimming and J lost 2 bases, with 13 bases between them. CDR3 length equals 14 residues. This TCR was recovered from a woman in her twenties or thirties in good health. The V gene is TRBV13, the J gene TRBJ2-7; D unresolved. Input material: naive CD8+ T cells sorted from blood. The CDR3 nucleotides read TGTGCCAGCAGCGACGGACGGTTCACCTACGAGCAGTACTTC. This sequence encodes CASSDGRFTYEQYF. Filled out from reference TRBV13 and TRBJ2-7, the complete variable domain reads AAGVIQSPRHLIKEKRETATLKCYPIPRHDTVYWYQQGPGQDPQFLISFYEKMQSDKGSIPDRFSAQQFSDYHSELNMSSLELGDSALYFCASSDGRFTYEQYFGPGTRLTVT.